This T cell receptor (beta chain) was sequenced for a study of human T cells and chemical hapten exposure. The germline gives CDR1 WSHSY, CDR2 SAAADI. The CDR3 is 15 amino acids. The time point: patch test 1, 2 weeks after DPC sensitization. Indicated treatment: therapeutic diphenylcyclopropenone sensitization with weekly scalp DPC. Individual cDNA molecules had unique molecular identifiers attached to them by the library. TCRdb ran MiXCR on the RACE reads and lists one entry per CDR3 protein. The table shows tens of thousands of distinct CDR3 sequences, with 32% occurring only once. About this clonotype: A read error may produce the germline difference seen at one junction end.

The sequencing used whole blood, collected in connection with sensitization to the hapten diphenylcyclopropenone (DPC). The sequence derives from a man aged 40-49 years with alopecia areata. Some clones in this sample may be carry-over from other donors' samples. The chain carries TRBV10-2 and TRBJ1-3; D uncertain. DNA for the CDR3: TGCGCCAGCAGTGAGTCGGAGGGAAACGGAAACACCGTATATTTT. It codes for CASSESEGNGNTVYF.